A selection of T cell receptor beta chains follows, all from one sample in a study of blood T cell repertoires in COVID-19. The table came from immunoSEQ multiplex PCR; TCRdb's copy has only in-frame clones and leaves some out. The sample holds around 150,000 clones; around 77% are singletons and the top ten take around 2.7%. The sequenced sample was peripheral blood. The receptors here all came from a man between 65 and 80 years old with acute or convalescent COVID-19. Both conserved end residues are part of each CDR3. A D gene is named only where the DNA matches it firmly. Only some rows state a clone size, as once, few, many or a class for expanded clones.

j_gene | v_gene | d_gene | abundance | CDR3aa | CDR3nt
TRBJ1-1 | TRBV3-1/TRBV3-2 | TRBD1 | once | CASSQPGGTEAFF | TGTGCCAGCAGCCAGCCAGGGGGCACTGAAGCTTTCTTT
TRBJ2-1 | TRBV11-2 | - | - | CASSLGSGPYNEQFF | TGTGCCAGCAGCTTAGGGAGCGGCCCATACAATGAGCAGTTCTTC
TRBJ2-3 | TRBV7-6 | TRBD2 | - | CASSTRTSGRAPSTDTQYF | TGTGCCAGCAGCACACGGACTAGCGGGAGAGCTCCAAGCACAGATACGCAGTATTTT
TRBJ1-2 | TRBV4-1 | - | - | CASSQEREGYGYTF | TGCGCCAGCAGCCAAGAACGGGAGGGCTATGGCTACACCTTC
TRBJ2-7 | TRBV28 | TRBD2 | - | CASSLWVAGGNEQYF | TGTGCCAGCAGTTTATGGGTAGCGGGGGGGAACGAGCAGTACTTC
TRBJ1-2 | TRBV4-3 | TRBD1 | once | CASSQQTGGGYGYTF | TGCGCCAGCAGCCAGCAGACAGGGGGCGGTTATGGCTACACCTTC
TRBJ2-1 | TRBV6-2/TRBV6-3 | TRBD1 | - | CASSFRVTGNDEQFF | TGTGCCAGCAGTTTCCGGGTGACAGGGAACGATGAGCAGTTCTTC
TRBJ2-3 | TRBV1 | - | - | CTSSHPSRGSTDTQYF | TGCACCAGCAGCCACCCTAGCCGGGGGAGTACAGATACGCAGTATTTT
TRBJ2-7 | TRBV18 | TRBD2 | few | CASSQGLAGEYEQYF | TGTGCCAGCTCACAGGGACTAGCGGGGGAGTACGAGCAGTACTTC
TRBJ2-6 | TRBV5-6 | TRBD1 | many | CASSLAGGASGANVLTF | TGTGCCAGCAGCCTGGCAGGGGGCGCCTCTGGGGCCAACGTCCTGACTTTC
TRBJ1-4 | TRBV7-9 | TRBD1 | - | CASSLEGAGGKLFF | TGTGCCAGCAGCTTAGAGGGGGCGGGTGGAAAACTGTTTTTT
TRBJ2-3 | TRBV5-8 | TRBD1 | - | CASSIGQATDTQYF | TGTGCCAGCAGCATCGGACAGGCCACAGATACGCAGTATTTT
TRBJ1-5 | TRBV7-8 | TRBD1 | - | CASSSGQHSNQPQHF | TGTGCCAGCAGCTCGGGACAGCATAGCAATCAGCCCCAGCATTTT
TRBJ2-1 | TRBV7-9 | TRBD2 | - | CASSLSGGSYNEQFF | TGTGCCAGCAGCTTGAGCGGGGGCTCCTACAATGAGCAGTTCTTC
TRBJ2-4 | TRBV19 | - | few | CASSTTELAIQYF | TGTGCCAGTAGTACGACAGAGCTGGCGATTCAGTACTTC
TRBJ2-2 | TRBV5-1 | TRBD2 | - | CASSFLAGLGTGELFF | TGCGCCAGCAGCTTCCTAGCGGGATTGGGCACCGGGGAGCTGTTTTTT
TRBJ2-7 | TRBV4-2 | TRBD2 | - | CASSQGSGASYEQYF | TGTGCCAGCAGCCAGGGCAGCGGGGCCTCCTACGAGCAGTACTTC
TRBJ2-3 | TRBV5-1 | TRBD2 | - | CASSPERGGTDTQYF | TGCGCCAGCAGTCCCGAGCGGGGGGGTACAGATACGCAGTATTTT
TRBJ1-1 | TRBV19 | - | - | CASNYNTEAFF | TGTGCCAGTAACTATAACACTGAAGCTTTCTTT
TRBJ1-4 | TRBV6-1 | TRBD1 | few | CASSDRGTNEKLFF | TGTGCCAGCAGTGACAGGGGGACTAATGAAAAACTGTTTTTT
TRBJ1-2 | TRBV29-1 | TRBD1 | - | CSAEDRGDGYTF | TGCAGCGCAGAGGACAGGGGAGATGGCTACACCTTC
TRBJ2-7 | TRBV18 | TRBD2 | - | CASSPVPVLAGVSEQYF | TGTGCCAGCTCACCAGTCCCGGTGCTAGCGGGAGTATCCGAGCAGTACTTC
TRBJ2-1 | TRBV27 | TRBD2 | - | CASGRTSGTLSYNEQFF | TGTGCCAGCGGCCGGACTAGCGGGACGCTCTCCTACAATGAGCAGTTCTTC
TRBJ2-7 | TRBV5-5 | - | - | CASSLAGIGAEYEQYF | TGTGCCAGCAGCTTGGCAGGGATAGGGGCAGAGTACGAGCAGTACTTC
TRBJ2-5 | TRBV2 | - | - | CASSKGETQYF | TGTGCCAGCTCTAAGGGGGAGACCCAGTACTTC
TRBJ1-5 | TRBV7-9 | - | - | CASSLRGNQPQHF | TGTGCCAGCAGCTTACGGGGCAATCAGCCCCAGCATTTT
TRBJ2-1 | TRBV5-4 | TRBD2 | - | CASAPGGGLAVNNEQFF | TGTGCCAGCGCTCCGGGGGGGGGACTAGCGGTTAACAATGAGCAGTTCTTC
TRBJ2-7 | TRBV7-9 | - | - | CASSPTTGRLRYEQYF | TGTGCCAGCAGCCCTACCACAGGGCGGCTACGGTACGAGCAGTACTTC
TRBJ1-2 | TRBV7-2 | - | - | CASSSRVGYTF | TGTGCCAGCAGCTCCAGGGTTGGCTACACCTTC
TRBJ1-1 | TRBV24-1 | - | - | CATGQTDTEAFF | TGTGCCACCGGACAGACAGACACTGAAGCTTTCTTT
TRBJ2-1 | TRBV5-4 | - | once | CASSLAGGFGYNEQFF | TGTGCCAGCAGCTTGGCCGGCGGGTTCGGGTACAATGAGCAGTTCTTC
TRBJ2-3 | TRBV6-1 | TRBD2 | - | CASSEVGSGGARDTQYF | TGTGCCAGCAGTGAAGTTGGTAGCGGGGGGGCTAGGGATACGCAGTATTTT
TRBJ2-7 | TRBV19 | - | few | CASSGGGGFYEQYF | TGTGCCAGTAGTGGGGGTGGGGGCTTCTACGAGCAGTACTTC
TRBJ2-3 | TRBV9 | TRBD2 | - | CASSVGLAGTTQYF | TGTGCCAGCAGCGTAGGGCTAGCGGGGACTACGCAGTATTTT
TRBJ2-7 | TRBV3-1/TRBV3-2 | - | few | CASSQRGLAGSHEQYF | TGTGCCAGCAGCCAGAGAGGGCTGGCAGGTTCCCACGAGCAGTACTTC
TRBJ2-7 | TRBV28 | TRBD1 | - | CASSLRSPGQGSYEQYF | TGTGCCAGCAGTTTAAGATCACCGGGACAGGGATCCTACGAGCAGTACTTC
TRBJ2-5 | TRBV5-1 | - | - | CASSLWGVGQETQYF | TGCGCCAGCAGCCTTTGGGGGGTTGGGCAAGAGACCCAGTACTTC
TRBJ2-7 | TRBV28 | TRBD1 | - | CASRWGQYEQYF | TGTGCCAGCAGGTGGGGACAGTACGAGCAGTACTTC
TRBJ1-1 | TRBV7-9 | - | - | CASSLSGHFGSVTEAFF | TGTGCCAGCAGCTTATCCGGACACTTCGGCTCGGTCACTGAAGCTTTCTTT
TRBJ2-2 | TRBV4-1 | TRBD2 | many | CASSETSGSVPPGELFF | TGCGCCAGCAGCGAGACTAGCGGGAGTGTGCCCCCCGGGGAGCTGTTTTTT
TRBJ1-5 | TRBV28 | - | - | CASSSPVTGPGNQPQHF | TGTGCCAGCAGTTCCCCTGTGACAGGCCCCGGCAATCAGCCCCAGCATTTT
TRBJ2-2 | TRBV5-6 | - | - | CASSFYQNTGELFF | TGTGCCAGCAGCTTCTATCAGAACACCGGGGAGCTGTTTTTT
TRBJ1-5 | TRBV10-2 | - | - | CASSNDRTNQPQHF | TGCGCCAGCAGTAACGACAGGACCAACCAGCCCCAGCATTTT